This T cell receptor (beta chain) comes out of a study of T cell clones after liver transplantation. This clone was seen only a few times. The CDR3 length is 14 residues. Germline assignment: CDR1 MNHEY and CDR2 SMNVEV (reference sequence). The V and J ends lost 6 bases and 0 bases respectively, with 9 bases between them. The repertoire was sequenced with immunoSEQ multiplex PCR; TCRdb's copy has only in-frame clones and lacks some. The repertoire holds 50,000 or so clones, with approximately 71% as singletons. The receptor was derived from a human patient who received a liver transplant. Some T cells may arise from the graft donor. The material sequenced was CD4+ T cells from blood, taken more than 52 months after liver transplant. This chain joins TRBV27 and TRBJ1-3; no definite D call. The CDR3 loop is CASRPSNSGNTIYF. The CDR3 DNA sequence: TGTGCCAGCAGGCCCTCTAACTCTGGAAACACCATATATTTT.